The 8 T cell receptor beta chains reported below all come from one sample, sequenced in a study of T cells expressing NK-cell markers. TCRdb reprocessed the 5' RACE reads, keeping one entry per CDR3 protein, no DNA. In all, the sample yields about 170,000 distinct CDR3 sequences. The sequenced sample was blood T cells: a sorted CD56 or NKG2C T cell subset, CD4+ or CD8+ T cells, or bulk PBMC T cells (not recorded which). All receptors come from a man aged 18-70 years in good health.

The rearrangement joins TRBV3-1 to TRBJ2-1; TCRdb lists TRBD1, though no DNA is available to test this call. There are 15 residues in the CDR3. Looked up from germline, CDR1 is LGHDT and CDR2 is YNNKEL (reference sequence). The chain's CDR3 is CASSHRQGHTDEQFF.

The gene calls are TRBV20-1 and TRBJ2-1. The CDR3 runs 12 residues. The germline gives CDR1 DFQATT, CDR2 SNEGSKA (reference sequence). The CDR3 here is CSNRDYYNEQFF.

The V call is TRBV7-6, the J call TRBJ2-7; the D call from TCRdb, TRBD1, cannot be confirmed without DNA. The CDR3 has 14 amino acids. Germline CDR1 is SGHVS and CDR2 is FNYEAQ. The chain's CDR3 is CASSASGTGYEQYF.

The chain links TRBV3-1 to TRBJ1-1; the TCRdb call, TRBD1, lacks DNA for checking. Germline V gene lookup returns CDR1 LGHDT and CDR2 YNNKEL (reference sequence). There are 14 residues in the CDR3. CDR3 amino acids: CASRHRGTHTEAFF.

This chain joins TRBV19 and TRBJ2-4; TCRdb's D gene call, TRBD1, goes unchecked for lack of DNA. CDR3 length equals 20 residues. Per the germline V gene, CDR1 is LNHDA and CDR2 is SQIVND (reference sequence). CDR3 loop: CATSPQTTGLEHGFENIQYF.

CDR3 sequence: CASSLAPGSTEAFF. This sequence joins TRBV5-1 and TRBJ1-1. This CDR3 has 14 residues. CDR1 is SGHRS and CDR2 is YFSETQ in the germline V gene.

This chain links TRBV2 with TRBJ1-1; no DNA is available, so the TRBD1 call from TCRdb remains unchecked. The germline gives CDR1 SNHLY, CDR2 FYNNEI. The CDR3 spans 12 residues. The CDR3 loop reads CASKAGWTEAFF.

The rearrangement joins TRBV7-9 to TRBJ1-1. CDR1 is SEHNR, CDR2 FQNEAQ, per germline (reference sequence). This CDR3 is built from 12 residues. CDR3 protein: CASGRLNTEAFF.